The rows below give T cell receptor beta chains drawn from one sample of a study of response to subunit inactivated influenza vaccine. TCRdb re-analysed the RT-PCR reads in MiXCR, keeping a single row per CDR3 protein. The sample has more than 450,000 distinct CDR3 sequences, roughly 10% seen once. The sample also formed part of further work on T cells expressing NK-cell markers.

The sequencing used PBMCs from blood, collected on the day of vaccination. Receptor source: a man aged 50 to 59 who received an inactivated influenza vaccine. Each CDR3 is given with its conserved first and last residue. A D gene is named only where the DNA matches it firmly. Clone size is shown for a subset of rows, as once, few, many or a class of expanded clone.

V	size	J	D	DNA	CDR3
TRBV5-1	NA	TRBJ2-5	TRBD1	TGCGCCAGCAGCTGGCGACAGGGAGAAGAGACCCAGTACTTC	CASSWRQGEETQYF
TRBV11-2	NA	TRBJ2-7	TRBD2	TGTGCCAGCAGCCTCGGGAGGACCGCCGGGCCCAGCTCCTACGAGCAGTACTTC	CASSLGRTAGPSSYEQYF
TRBV4-3	NA	TRBJ2-1	NA	TGCGCCAGCAGCCAAGATCACGACCAGCGGTATGAGCAGTTCTTC	CASSQDHDQRYEQFF
TRBV5-1	few	TRBJ2-3	TRBD1	TGCGCCAGCAGCCCCCCAGGGGGTTACACCCCAGATACGCAGTATTTT	CASSPPGGYTPDTQYF
TRBV20-1	few	TRBJ2-4	NA	TGCAGTGCTAGTTGGCGGACCGGCCCCAAAAACATTCAGTACTTC	CSASWRTGPKNIQYF
TRBV3-1	few	TRBJ2-1	TRBD2	TGTGCCAGCAGCCAATTCTTAGGGGAGGGGTCAGAAGGGGAGCAGTTCTTC	CASSQFLGEGSEGEQFF
TRBV9	NA	TRBJ2-1	NA	TGTGCCAGCAGCGTAGAACAGAGCCCCCACAATGAGCAGTTCTTC	CASSVEQSPHNEQFF
TRBV12-3/TRBV12-4	NA	TRBJ2-1	TRBD2	TGTGCCAGCAGTTTCGCGGGAGATAGGGTTGAGCAGTTCTTC	CASSFAGDRVEQFF
TRBV2	NA	TRBJ1-1	NA	TGTGCCAGCAAGACGGACGGGCCTACCTCCGAAGCTTTCTTT	CASKTDGPTSEAFF
TRBV10-3	NA	TRBJ2-3	TRBD1	TGTGCCATCAGTGGTTGGGACAGTAACACAGATACGCAGTATTTT	CAISGWDSNTDTQYF
TRBV7-7	few	TRBJ2-1	NA	TGTGCCAGCAGCTCCTTAGCTACCTCCTACAATGAGCAGTTCTTC	CASSSLATSYNEQFF
TRBV6-4	NA	TRBJ2-3	NA	TGTGCCAGCAGCCCTGATTGGAGGCTCTCAGATACGCAGTATTTT	CASSPDWRLSDTQYF
TRBV12-3/TRBV12-4	few	TRBJ1-1	NA	TGTGCCAGCAGTTTTTTTCGGGGAAACACTGAAGCTTTCTTT	CASSFFRGNTEAFF
TRBV19	few	TRBJ1-5	NA	TGTGCCAGTAGTGATACAGGTTACAATCAGCCCCAGCATTTT	CASSDTGYNQPQHF
TRBV20-1	NA	TRBJ2-7	NA	TGCAGTGCTAGAGATTTGAGAACCTACGAGCAGTACTTC	CSARDLRTYEQYF
TRBV18	few	TRBJ1-1	NA	TGTGCCAGCTACCCGGGAGTGAACACTGAAGCTTTCTTT	CASYPGVNTEAFF
TRBV28	NA	TRBJ2-1	NA	TGTGCCAGCAAACTCAGGGATTCCTACAATGAGCAGTTCTTC	CASKLRDSYNEQFF
TRBV20-1	few	TRBJ2-5	TRBD2	TGCAGTGCTAGGGGGACTAGCGGGAATAGTCAAGAGACCCAGTACTTC	CSARGTSGNSQETQYF
TRBV7-9	few	TRBJ1-5	NA	TGTGCCAGCAGCCTAGCCCAGAGCAATCAGCCCCAGCATTTT	CASSLAQSNQPQHF
TRBV20-1	many	TRBJ1-5	TRBD1	TGCAGTGCGAAGGCAAAACAGGGGACTCAGCCCCAGCATTTT	CSAKAKQGTQPQHF
TRBV15	NA	TRBJ1-2	NA	TGTGCCACAAGACAGGACATAGGATCTAACTATGGCTACACCTTC	CATRQDIGSNYGYTF
TRBV7-9	few	TRBJ2-5	NA	TGTGCCAGCGGGAGTCTCCAAGAGACCCAGTACTTC	CASGSLQETQYF